The 6 T cell receptor beta chains in this list originate from one sample, sequenced in a study of cytomegalovirus exposure and HLA in healthy donors. The PCR ran on 60 Vbeta and 13 Jbeta primers. Using immunoSEQ multiplex PCR, the repertoire was profiled, and TCRdb retains in-frame clones only, with some absent. The sample consists of about 150,000 clones, 79% of them appearing once. The sample comprised PBMCs. These TCRs come from a human donor in good health.

The V call is TRBV9, the J call TRBJ2-5; 7 nucleotides line up with TRBD2. This CDR3 contains 15 residues. CDR1 and CDR2 (germline): SGDLS, YYNGEE. V shed 1 base and J 4 bases; nucleotides not matched to a gene: 7. DNA of the CDR3: TGTGCCAGCAGCGTATGGGGCGGCGGGGGAGAGACCCAGTACTTC. Its protein is CASSVWGGGGETQYF.

J is TRBJ2-6 and V is TRBV2; D remains ambiguous. There are 15 residues in the CDR3. Deletions cut 4 bases from V and 0 bases from J, with 7 bases between. CDR1 and CDR2 from the germline V gene are SNHLY and FYNNEI. The DNA for the CDR3 is TGTGCCAGCAGTGGGTCCTACTCTGGGGCCAACGTCCTGACTTTC. This encodes CASSGSYSGANVLTF.

Written as DNA, the CDR3 is TGTGCCAGCTCACCATCGGGATCCCATGGCTACACCTTC. This encodes CASSPSGSHGYTF. This chain joins TRBV18 and TRBJ1-2; D call uncertain. Trimming took 2 bases from V and 6 from J, leaving 10 bases between them. The CDR3 totals 13 residues. The germline V gene has CDR1 KGHSH and CDR2 LQKENI.

This sequence joins TRBV7-8 and TRBJ1-6, with 9 bases matching TRBD1. V was pared by 5 bases and J by 10 bases, with 6 bases of the junction left unmatched. The CDR3 runs 14 residues. Germline-derived CDR1 and CDR2 are SGHVS and FQNEAQ. The CDR3 nucleotides read TGTGCCAGCAGCGGACCGGGACAGGGCTCACCCCTCCACTTT. Amino acids: CASSGPGQGSPLHF.

The V call is TRBV19, the J call TRBJ2-3; 8 bases are shared with TRBD2. The CDR3 is 16 residues long. CDR1 is LNHDA, CDR2 SQIVND, per germline (reference sequence). V lost 6 bases to trimming and J lost 1 base; unmatched junction nucleotides: 9. The CDR3 DNA reads as TGTGCCAGTAGGCCGGGGACTAGGGGTGGCACAGATACGCAGTATTTT. It yields the protein CASRPGTRGGTDTQYF.

The CDR3 region has the DNA TGCGCCAGCAGCCGAATCGACTCAAGCACAGATACGCAGTATTTT. Translated, it gives CASSRIDSSTDTQYF. V is TRBV5-1 and J is TRBJ2-3; no clear D gene. Germline lookup yields CDR1 SGHRS and CDR2 YFSETQ. The CDR3 is made up of 15 amino acids. V dropped 4 bases and J dropped 0 bases, with 12 bases sitting between them.